This TCR beta chain was recovered during a study of OX40 agonist ivuxolimab in advanced cancers. On the study more broadly: Hepatocellular carcinoma, melanoma, renal cell or head and neck cancer occurred in dose-escalation patients. Among those treated, three patients had partial responses, one with hepatocellular carcinoma and two with cutaneous melanoma. Study results and caveats: Low normalized clonal expansion also occurred in some nonresponding patients. At 0.1 to 3.0 mg/kg and by week 6, CD4+ and CD8+ T cells in the blood had expanded clonally.

The table came from immunoSEQ multiplex PCR; TCRdb's copy has only in-frame clones and leaves some out. The data show approximately 70,000 clones, with approximately 80% seen just once and 0.9% to 1.2% held by the top ten. CDR1 is MGHRA and CDR2 is YSYEKL in the germline V gene. This CDR3 comprises 15 residues. Trimming removed 0 bases from V and 6 bases from J, with 15 bases in between. This clone appeared a single time. No antigen is known for it. The chain joins TRBV4-1 to TRBJ2-7; D call uncertain. The sequencing used CD4+ or CD8+ T cells sorted from blood, collected in a trial of the OX40 agonist ivuxolimab. The receptor was derived from an adult with an advanced solid tumor such as melanoma, head and neck, liver or kidney cancer. The CDR3 loop is CASSQDMASTREQYF. The CDR3 coding sequence is TGCGCCAGCAGCCAAGATATGGCCTCGACGCGCGAGCAGTACTTC.